This is a list of T cell receptor beta chains from one sample in a study of blood T cell repertoires in COVID-19. Generated by immunoSEQ multiplex PCR, the TCRdb table keeps only in-frame clones and is missing some. The table includes about half a million clones, approximately 83% detected once. The sample taken for sequencing was peripheral blood. Receptor source: a human donor in a cohort sampled during active COVID-19. CDR3s leave out the opening cysteine and the closing phenylalanine or tryptophan.

>TRBJ2-7|TRBV9
ASSVKLAGELGEQY
>TRBJ2-1|TRBV18
ASSPPGAAGLAGGPSYNEQF
>TRBJ1-1|TRBV7-9
ASSLPAGRTEAF
>TRBJ1-1|TRBV28
ASTLEALTEAF
>TRBJ2-1|TRBV3-1/TRBV3-2
ASSPRVGSTGGQF
>TRBJ2-5|TRBV4-1
ASSRIEVLQETQY
>TRBJ1-6|TRBV7-3
ASSLSDEGSPLH
>TRBJ2-2|TRBV21-1
ASSSQNRDTRNTGELF
>TRBJ2-7|TRBV5-1
ASSFGLAGEEQY
>TRBJ1-1|TRBV28
ASRRRTAGRAEAF
>TRBJ1-1|TRBV7-3
ASSLSRGTEAF
>TRBJ1-2|TRBV27
ASSFSQGYGYT
>TRBJ2-3|TRBV4-3
ASSQDRQAITDTQY
>TRBJ2-7|TRBV5-1
ASNPAGGRWDEQY
>TRBJ2-3|TRBV5-6
ASSFSTGYTQY
>TRBJ2-3|TRBV28
ASSSGQRTDTQY
>TRBJ2-1|TRBV7-9
ASSWGLAPDLDEQF
>TRBJ1-2|TRBV19
ASSSGTGFLYGYT
>TRBJ1-1|TRBV18
ASSTSINTEAF
>TRBJ2-5|TRBV18
ASSPPLGRETQY
>TRBJ1-2|TRBV24-1
ATSRVIRGQGALTNYGYT
>TRBJ2-3|TRBV29-1
SVDGRDRGPGRTDTQY
>TRBJ2-7|TRBV7-6
ASSQFLGSYEQY
>TRBJ2-5|TRBV18
ASSPTSPENQETQY
>TRBJ1-4|TRBV28
ASSLAGGSLATNEKLF
>TRBJ2-1|TRBV28
ASSSLSRPGDYNEQF
>TRBJ2-7|TRBV28
ASSSPPWAFLGLAGSYEQY
>TRBJ1-4|TRBV29-1
SAFTGTDLNEKLF
>TRBJ2-3|TRBV7-3
ASGYGGRAPDTQY
>TRBJ1-6|TRBV18
ASSPRGDNSPLH
>TRBJ2-6|TRBV5-1
ASSLQALSGANVLT
>TRBJ2-7|TRBV19
ASSKREGLLEQY
>TRBJ2-7|TRBV11-2
ASSSSGHTYEQY
>TRBJ2-5|TRBV7-9
ASRPRLEETQY
>TRBJ2-1|TRBV9
ASSGSTSGSRNEQF
>TRBJ2-1|TRBV28
ASSFLLAGGNEQF
>TRBJ2-3|TRBV28
ASSLTGFLRGDTQY
>TRBJ2-5|TRBV27
ASSPLGAGEETQY
>TRBJ1-2|TRBV20-1
SASLAATNYGYT
>TRBJ2-5|TRBV7-2
ASSLGVAGGQETQY
>TRBJ2-2|TRBV14
ASSHFSGLAGDTGELF
>TRBJ2-7|TRBV28
ASSSGGHSYEQY